One and the same sample provided the 3 T cell receptor beta chains below, sequenced in a study of T cell changes during pregnancy in multiple sclerosis. Profiled with immunoSEQ multiplex PCR; TCRdb holds only in-frame clones, not every one. The sample lists approximately 94,000 clones, 92% occurring once. Sequencing used peripheral blood, obtained after pregnancy. All receptors derive from a female donor with multiple sclerosis, enrolled in a pregnancy study.

V gene TRBV27 combines with J gene TRBJ2-7; D not resolved. The germline V gene encodes CDR1 MNHEY and CDR2 SMNVEV (reference sequence). The CDR3 is 15 residues long. V gave up 0 bases and J gave up 6 bases, with 15 bases separating them. CDR3 nucleotides: TGTGCCAGCAGTTTATCGGTCGACTCTGGCACCGAGCAGTACTTC. This gives the protein CASSLSVDSGTEQYF.

The J gene is TRBJ2-3, the V gene TRBV18; D possibly corresponds to TRBD1 (5 bases). The V gene's germline CDR1 is KGHSH and CDR2 LQKENI. There are 13 residues in the CDR3. V was cut by 0 bases and J by 6 bases, with 7 bases left in between. The CDR3 DNA reads as TGTGCCAGCTCACCACCGCAGGGTGATACGCAGTATTTT. Translating it yields CASSPPQGDTQYF.

The chain joins TRBV30 to TRBJ2-4; D remains ambiguous. Germline V gene data show CDR1 as GTSNPN and CDR2 as SVGIG (reference sequence). CDR3 length: 12 amino acids. The CDR3 protein is CACKPPKSIQYF. The DNA of the CDR3 is TGTGCTTGTAAGCCTCCCAAGAGCATTCAGTACTTC. The whole variable domain, filled in from reference TRBV30 and TRBJ2-4, reads SQTIHQWPATLVQPVGSPLSLECTVEGTSNPNLYWYRQAAGRGLQLLFYSVGIGQISSEVPQNLSASRPQDRQFILSSKKLLLSDSGFYLCACKPPKSIQYFGAGTRLSVL.